These 9 T cell receptor beta chains were sequenced from one sample in a study of CD8+CD57+ T cells in acquired aplastic anemia. Genomic DNA served as template for TCR beta VDJ and CDR3 profiling. MiXCR, applied by TCRdb to the reads, yields one record per CDR3 protein. The sample lists more than 150,000 distinct CDR3 sequences; just over 45% were seen once. Sequencing used sorted CD4+, CD8+, or CD8+CD57+ T cells (not recorded which) from PBMCs. The receptors originated from a human donor in good health.

The chain recombines TRBV2 with TRBJ1-6, with D hard to call. CDR1 is SNHLY, CDR2 FYNNEI, per germline. The CDR3 covers 13 residues. V was clipped by 4 bases and J by 8 bases, with 9 bases between them. CDR3 bases: TGTGCCAGCAGTGGGTTTGCCGATTCACCCCTCCACTTT. Translated: CASSGFADSPLHF.

The rearrangement links TRBV10-2 to TRBJ1-2, with a weak D call TRBD1 (6 bases). In germline, CDR1 is WSHSY, CDR2 SAAADI. Trimming removed 6 bases at V and 4 bases at J, with 15 bases between. The CDR3 has 14 residues. In DNA form, the CDR3 reads TGCGCCAGCAGCATAACCAAGGACAGCTATGGCTACACCTTC. Encoded protein: CASSITKDSYGYTF.

This rearrangement joins TRBV20-1 to TRBJ2-7; 10 nucleotides align to TRBD2. Germline CDR1 reads DFQATT; CDR2 reads SNEGSKA (reference sequence). The CDR3 contains 15 residues. V lost 6 bases, J lost 2 bases, and 10 bases stayed unmatched. CDR3 bases: TGCAGTGCGCATGAGCCTCTAGCGGGGGCCTACGAGCAGTACTTC. This sequence encodes CSAHEPLAGAYEQYF.

The gene calls are TRBV3-1 and TRBJ2-7; D might be TRBD1 (5 bases). The CDR3 covers 16 residues. From germline, CDR1 is LGHDT and CDR2 YNNKEL (reference sequence). The V end lost 1 base, the J end lost 3 bases, and 16 bases lay between the germline ends. CDR3 loop: CASSQVSQGTYYEQYF. As DNA, the CDR3 is TGTGCCAGCAGCCAAGTTTCCCAGGGAACCTACTACGAGCAGTACTTC.

Comments on this clonotype: The junction departs from germline at one end; a sequencing error may be responsible. V and J are TRBV7-2 and TRBJ1-2; D remains unclear. The germline CDR1 and CDR2 sequences are SGHTA and FQGNSA. CDR3 length: 14 amino acids. The CDR3 sequence: CASTPSKVLHGYTF. Here the CDR3 DNA reads TGTGCCAGCACCCCAAGTAAGGTATTACATGGTTACACCTTC.

This clonotype occurred many times. The chain links TRBV11-2 to TRBJ2-1; TRBD2 aligns across 7 bases. The J segment lost 8 bases and the V segment lost 5 bases, leaving 12 bases of the junction unmatched. This CDR3 region has 15 residues. In germline, CDR1 is SGHAT, CDR2 FQNNGV. The CDR3 DNA sequence: TGTGCCAGCAGCCCTACTGTGGGAGGGAGGGATGAGCAGTTCTTC. Protein: CASSPTVGGRDEQFF.

A few counts support this clonotype. A single base separates this from a much larger clone, so it may be a read error. The V call is TRBV5-1, the J call TRBJ1-1; D is possibly TRBD1 (5 bases). The CDR3 spans 14 residues. V lost 3 bases and J 1 base, leaving 10 bases between the germline ends. Per the germline V gene, CDR1 is SGHRS and CDR2 is YFSETQ. CDR3 residues: CASSSRRGNTEAFF. The CDR3, as DNA: TGCGCCAGCAGCTCCAGGAGGGGGAACACTGAAGCTTTCTTT.

This rearrangement joins TRBV25-1 to TRBJ1-2; D may be TRBD1 (5 bases). Trimming took off 5 bases at V and 7 bases at J, with 14 bases between the two ends. The CDR3 runs 13 residues. Germline CDR1 and CDR2: MGHDK and SYGVNS. The CDR3 loop is CASSTGRGRGYTF. The CDR3 DNA is TGTGCCAGCAGTACGGGACGGGGCCGTGGCTACACCTTC.

In its sample, this clonotype was seen a few times. The chain carries TRBV4-3 and TRBJ1-1, with D possibly TRBD1 on 6 matching bases. CDR1 and CDR2 from the germline V gene are LGHNA and YSLEER. The germline V and J ends were trimmed by 0 bases and 1 base, with 12 bases remaining between them. The CDR3 is 16 residues long. The CDR3 region has the DNA TGCGCCAGCAGCCAAGATATGGGACATAGGAACACTGAAGCTTTCTTT. Protein product: CASSQDMGHRNTEAFF.